The clone carrying this T cell receptor beta chain was seen many times. From germline, CDR1 is SGHAT and CDR2 FQNNGV. Losses at the gene ends were 5 bases for V and 5 bases for J; bases not matched to a gene: 11. The CDR3 is 15 residues long. The data were obtained in a study of T cells in Graves' hyperthyroidism and ophthalmopathy. There were TCR beta CDR3 regions amplified from RNA transcripts. In the first-round RT-PCR of the TCR CDR3, the HTBI primer set was used. One entry per CDR3 protein results from TCRdb running MiXCR on the multiplex PCR reads. The profile covers more than 550,000 distinct CDR3 sequences, with around 15% appearing a single time and around 15% taken by the ten largest.

Sequencing was carried out using blood. This chain uses TRBV11-2 with TRBJ2-7; 8 bases are shared with TRBD2. This receptor was obtained from a man between 50 and 59 years old with Graves' hyperthyroidism. The chain's CDR3 is CASSPLAGLRNEQYF. The CDR3 nucleotides are TGTGCCAGCAGCCCCTTAGCGGGATTGCGAAACGAGCAGTACTTC.